The 25 T cell receptor beta chains given below trace back to one sample, sequenced in a study of T cell repertoires in cytomegalovirus infection. MiXCR, applied by TCRdb to the reads, yields one record per CDR3 protein. Here the sample spans 680,000 or so distinct CDR3 sequences, 35% to 45% being singletons. Source material: PBMCs. Receptor source: a human donor in good health (CMV status not recorded). Some clones in this sample may be carry-over from other donors' samples.

The J gene is TRBJ1-2, the V gene TRBV5-6; D possibly corresponds to TRBD1 (5 bases). This CDR3 region has 14 residues. CDR1 is SGHDT and CDR2 is YYEEEE in the germline V gene. Trimming took off 7 bases at V and 3 bases at J, with 16 bases between the two ends. As DNA, the CDR3 is TGTGCCAGCGGAAAGCAGGGATTGTACTATGGCTACACCTTC. Amino acids: CASGKQGLYYGYTF.

As to this clonotype: The final CDR3 position lacks the conserved phenylalanine or tryptophan, pointing to a likely read error. The V call is TRBV10-3, the J call TRBJ2-1; TRBD1 matches at 7 bases. CDR1 is ENHRY, CDR2 SYGVKD, per germline. This CDR3 spans 14 amino acids. V shed 3 bases and J 9 bases; nucleotides not matched to a gene: 8. The DNA for the CDR3 is TGTGCCATCAGTGACCAGAACAGGGGCGGTGAGCAGTTCTTA. Its translation is CAISDQNRGGEQFL.

This clonotype occurred a few times. V and J are TRBV7-3 and TRBJ2-5; 8 nucleotides agree with TRBD2. This CDR3 has 14 residues. Germline V gene sequence: CDR1 SGHTA, CDR2 FQGTGA. The V segment lost 1 base and the J segment 2 bases; nucleotides outside the gene matches: 0. The CDR3 loop is CASSLIAGQETQYF. DNA for the CDR3: TGTGCCAGCAGCTTAATAGCGGGGCAAGAGACCCAGTACTTC.

This clonotype was recorded many times. This chain joins TRBV7-2 and TRBJ2-7, with a tentative D call TRBD2 (7 bases). Germline V lookup: CDR1 SGHTA, CDR2 FQGNSA. The CDR3 spans 15 residues. The V gene lost 3 bases and the J gene lost 3 bases, with 15 bases spanning the gap. CDR3 in DNA: TGTGCCAGCAGCTTTCGGGGGGCCCTCCACTACGAGCAGTACTTC. This encodes CASSFRGALHYEQYF.

DNA of the CDR3: TGCAGTGCTGGCGCACGGGACAGGGGGCAAGAGACCCAGTACTTC. Its protein product is CSAGARDRGQETQYF. J is TRBJ2-5 and V is TRBV20-1, with 11 bases lining up with TRBD1. This CDR3 is built from 15 residues. J gave up 2 bases and V 5 bases, and 7 bases lay outside the gene matches. CDR1 and CDR2 from the germline V gene are DFQATT and SNEGSKA (reference sequence).

V is TRBV5-1 and J is TRBJ2-5, with TRBD2 matching 11 bases. V dropped 3 bases and J dropped 0; count of bases not matched to a gene: 16. This CDR3 has 20 residues. The V gene's germline CDR1 is SGHRS and CDR2 YFSETQ. The CDR3 DNA reads TGCGCCAGCAGCTCCCGTTCCCCTGGACTAGCGGGTTCGTACCAAGAGACCCAGTACTTC. Encoded protein: CASSSRSPGLAGSYQETQYF.

On this clonotype itself: A much bigger clone sits one base away, suggesting this may be a read error. The chain has TRBV7-9 and TRBJ1-5, with 7 bases fitting TRBD1. CDR3 length equals 13 residues. Germline CDR1 and CDR2: SEHNR and FQNEAQ (reference sequence). Here the CDR3 DNA reads TGTGCCAGCAGCCCGACAGGGAATCAGCACCAGCATTTT. It yields the protein CASSPTGNQHQHF.

This clonotype was seen only once. CDR3 in amino acids: CAISDRKREQYF. The CDR3, as DNA: TGTGCCATCAGTGACCGGAAGCGCGAGCAGTACTTC. This chain joins TRBV10-3 and TRBJ2-7; no reliable D call. V shed 3 bases and J shed 6 bases, with 9 bases lying between them. CDR1 and CDR2 (germline): ENHRY, SYGVKD. There are 12 residues in the CDR3.

This chain links TRBV15 with TRBJ2-2; possible D gene TRBD2, 6 bases. The CDR3 has 15 amino acids. V was shortened by 4 bases and J by 4 bases, with 13 bases between the two germline ends. Per the germline V gene, CDR1 is LNHNV and CDR2 is YYDKDF (reference sequence). The CDR3 protein is CATSTFGSTTGELFF. CDR3 DNA: TGTGCCACCAGCACCTTCGGGAGTACCACCGGGGAGCTGTTTTTT.

In its sample, this clonotype was seen a few times. The gene calls are TRBV20-1 and TRBJ2-7, with D unresolved. This CDR3 is built from 15 residues. The germline V gene encodes CDR1 DFQATT and CDR2 SNEGSKA (reference sequence). V was cut by 3 bases and J by 0 bases, with 15 bases left in between. In DNA form, the CDR3 reads TGCAGTGCTAGGACGGTGGGATCTTACTCCTACGAGCAGTACTTC. Its translation: CSARTVGSYSYEQYF.

The V and J genes are TRBV6-1 and TRBJ2-1, with D possibly being TRBD1 (5 bases). There are 15 residues in the CDR3. With 10 bases removed from V and 0 bases from J, the gap between germline ends came to 16 bases. The germline gives CDR1 MNHNS, CDR2 SASEGT. CDR3 protein: CAITTDSSSYNEQFF. CDR3 sequence (DNA): TGTGCCATTACCACAGACAGCAGCTCCTACAATGAGCAGTTCTTC.

The V gene is TRBV5-1, the J gene TRBJ1-2; no reliable D call. Deletions cut 1 base from V and 2 bases from J, with 9 bases between. CDR1 SGHRS and CDR2 YFSETQ come from the germline V gene. The length of the CDR3 is 14 residues. The CDR3 coding sequence is TGCGCCAGCAGCTTGCCCGTGGCAAACTATGGCTACACCTTC. Translated, it gives CASSLPVANYGYTF.

The chain carries TRBV20-1 and TRBJ2-3; 11 nucleotides match TRBD2. V shed 3 bases and J 5 bases; nucleotides not matched to a gene: 4. This CDR3 comprises 14 residues. The germline CDR1 and CDR2 sequences are DFQATT and SNEGSKA (reference sequence). This CDR3 reads CSASTSGRLDTQYF. CDR3 DNA sequence: TGCAGTGCTAGCACTAGCGGGAGATTAGATACGCAGTATTTT.

This rearrangement joins TRBV4-1 to TRBJ2-7, with D hard to call. V was pared by 1 base and J by 3 bases, with 13 bases between. The CDR3 runs 15 residues. Germline V gene sequence: CDR1 MGHRA, CDR2 YSYEKL. The CDR3 DNA is TGCGCCAGCAGCCAAGTCCCATCTGTAGTCTACGAGCAGTACTTC. This codes for CASSQVPSVVYEQYF.

This clonotype was counted a few times. The chain joins TRBV28 to TRBJ2-5; D remains unclear. Germline CDR1 and CDR2: MDHEN and SYDVKM. CDR3 length equals 12 residues. Trimming pared 7 bases from V and 7 bases from J, leaving 13 bases between. The CDR3 region has the DNA TGTGCCAGCACCGATCGCCTGGCGACCCAGTACTTC. Its translation: CASTDRLATQYF.

This clonotype has more than one count but fewer than ten. This chain joins TRBV2 and TRBJ1-5; D is unclear. V was trimmed by 0 bases and J by 9 bases, leaving 9 bases between them. Germline V gene lookup returns CDR1 SNHLY and CDR2 FYNNEI. There are 13 residues in the CDR3. CDR3 sequence (DNA): TGTGCCAGCAGTGAAGCAATTTTGGGGCCCCAGCATTTT. This gives the protein CASSEAILGPQHF.

This clonotype was seen at least ten times. The chain employs TRBV7-8 and TRBJ1-2; D might be TRBD1 (5 bases). This CDR3 region has 16 residues. Per the germline V gene, CDR1 is SGHVS and CDR2 is FQNEAQ. Between the trimmed V and J ends, which lost 0 bases and 5 bases, there was a span of 16 bases. In DNA, the CDR3 is TGTGCCAGCAGCTTAGCCGGGGGTGCCCTTCGTTATGGCTACACCTTC. It specifies CASSLAGGALRYGYTF.

This clonotype appeared many times. This rearrangement joins TRBV20-1 to TRBJ2-6, with D uncertain. Germline CDR1 and CDR2: DFQATT and SNEGSKA (reference sequence). Trimming shortened V by 5 bases and J by 1 base, and 9 bases separated the two germline ends. The CDR3 is made up of 14 amino acids. CDR3 coding DNA: TGCAGTGCTCCTCCGCCATCTGGGGCCAACGTCCTGACTTTC. It specifies CSAPPPSGANVLTF.

In its sample, this clonotype was seen a few times. The chain carries TRBV20-1 and TRBJ2-7; D gene uncertain. From germline, CDR1 is DFQATT and CDR2 SNEGSKA (reference sequence). V was shortened by 1 base and J by 2 bases, with 9 bases between the two germline ends. The CDR3 covers 13 residues. The CDR3 DNA is TGCAGTGCTAGAGGACACCCCACCTACGAGCAGTACTTC. Amino acids: CSARGHPTYEQYF.

This clonotype was counted once. V gene TRBV30 combines with J gene TRBJ2-5, with D possibly TRBD1 on 5 matching bases. Germline values: CDR1 GTSNPN, CDR2 SVGIG (reference sequence). V gave up 4 bases and J gave up 3 bases, with 12 bases separating them. The CDR3 extends over 13 amino acids. The CDR3 sequence is CAWKKSGKETQYF. The CDR3 DNA follows: TGTGCCTGGAAGAAATCAGGGAAAGAGACCCAGTACTTC.

This clonotype has only a few counts. The V call is TRBV10-3, the J call TRBJ1-4, with TRBD1 matching over 9 bases. With V trimmed by 6 bases and J by 2 bases, 4 bases remained unmatched. The CDR3 sequence is 15 residues long. In germline, CDR1 is ENHRY, CDR2 SYGVKD. Here the CDR3 DNA reads TGTGCCATCAGCTTCGGGACAGGGACTAATGAAAAACTGTTTTTT. This translates into CAISFGTGTNEKLFF.

The chain couples TRBV7-2 to TRBJ1-1; the D is unclear. Germline V gives CDR1 SGHTA, CDR2 FQGNSA. Trimming took off 1 base at V and 4 bases at J, with 10 bases between the two ends. The CDR3 has 14 amino acids. Written as DNA, the CDR3 is TGTGCCAGCAGCTTAGGGCGGGAGGGCACTGAAGCTTTCTTT. This gives the protein CASSLGREGTEAFF. Full variable domain (remainder filled in from reference TRBV7-2 and TRBJ1-1): GAGVSQSPSNKVTEKGKDVELRCDPISGHTALYWYRQSLGQGLEFLIYFQGNSAPDKSGLPSDRFSAERTGGSVSTLTIQRTQQEDSAVYLCASSLGREGTEAFFGQGTRLTVV.

This clonotype has just a few counts. The rearrangement links TRBV7-6 to TRBJ1-2; D is possibly TRBD1 (6 bases). Germline CDR1 reads SGHVS; CDR2 reads FNYEAQ. There are 16 residues in the CDR3. V shed 4 bases and J shed 7 bases, with 22 bases lying between them. The CDR3 DNA follows: TGTGCCAGCAGCTCCCCCCCTATGGCAGGGGACCCTGGCTACACCTTC. The encoded protein is CASSSPPMAGDPGYTF.

The chain links TRBV29-1 to TRBJ2-7, with D perhaps TRBD1 or TRBD2 (5 bases each). The germline V gene has CDR1 SQVTM and CDR2 ANQGSEA. This CDR3 contains 14 residues. V was cut by 4 bases and J by 0 bases, with 13 bases left in between. CDR3 in DNA: TGCAGCGTTGGCGGAGAGGGGCTCTCCTACGAGCAGTACTTC. Translated, it gives CSVGGEGLSYEQYF.

This clonotype was found a few times. The chain has TRBV6-2 or TRBV6-3 and TRBJ2-3; unclear D gene. The CDR3 spans 12 residues. Germline V gene lookup returns CDR1 MNHEY and CDR2 SVGEGT. V was pared by 3 bases and J by 7 bases, with 8 bases between. The CDR3, as DNA: TGTGCCAGCAGTTATCGTGTCTATACGCAGTATTTT. Its protein is CASSYRVYTQYF.